Presented here are 22 T cell receptor beta chains from one specimen sequenced in a study of STAT5B mutations in CD4+ large granular lymphocyte leukemia. This table comes from immunoSEQ multiplex PCR, and its TCRdb copy is limited to in-frame clones, with some not included. This repertoire shows about 31,000 clones, about three quarters found once; its top ten account for 1.1%. Source material: CD4+ T cells from blood buffy coats. These receptors were taken from a human donor in good health.

The chain joins TRBV11-2 to TRBJ2-3, with 9 bases matching TRBD1. V was clipped by 5 bases and J by 6 bases; unmatched bases: 9. This CDR3 has 15 amino acids. CDR1 and CDR2 (germline): SGHAT, FQNNGV. The CDR3 nucleotides are TGTGCCAGCAGCCAGAGGACAGGGGAATCGGATACGCAGTATTTT. Its protein is CASSQRTGESDTQYF.

This chain connects TRBV5-6 to TRBJ1-2; 7 bases fit TRBD1. The CDR3 spans 16 residues. The trim removed 4 bases at V and 1 base at J, leaving 10 bases unmatched. Germline lookup yields CDR1 SGHDT and CDR2 YYEEEE. In nucleotides, the CDR3 is TGTGCCAGCAGCCCAGCGGGACAGCTCAATAACTATGGCTACACCTTC. Protein sequence: CASSPAGQLNNYGYTF.

Concerning this clone: Other DNA sequences from this sample encode an identical CDR3 as well. J is TRBJ2-5 and V is TRBV5-1; D ambiguous. Germline CDR1 is SGHRS and CDR2 is YFSETQ. This CDR3 comprises 11 residues. The V end was cut by 2 bases, the J end by 2 bases, with 1 base between. The CDR3: CASSFQETQYF. CDR3 in DNA: TGCGCCAGCAGCTTTCAAGAGACCCAGTACTTC.

The chain links TRBV13 to TRBJ2-5; 8 positions agree with TRBD1. The CDR3 is 14 amino acids. CDR1 PRHDT and CDR2 FYEKMQ come from the germline V gene (reference sequence). Losses at the gene ends were 4 bases for V and 12 bases for J; bases not matched to a gene: 13. CDR3 in DNA: TGTGCCAGCAGCTGGGGGACAGGTCAAGAGACGGAGTACTTC. It translates to CASSWGTGQETEYF.

This clone turned up a few times. The chain carries TRBV4-2 and TRBJ1-4; 9 nucleotides line up with TRBD1. V was pared by 4 bases and J by 8 bases, with 5 bases of the junction left unmatched. This CDR3 is built from 14 residues. Per germline, CDR1 LGHNA and CDR2 YNFKEQ. CDR3 in DNA: TGTGCCAGCAGCCCCCGGGACAGGGTGGAAAAACTGTTTTTT. The encoded protein is CASSPRDRVEKLFF.

The J gene is TRBJ2-6, the V gene TRBV27; D is ambiguous. The CDR3 runs to 13 residues. CDR1 MNHEY and CDR2 SMNVEV come from the germline V gene (reference sequence). V was trimmed by 4 bases and J by 4 bases, leaving 5 bases between them. The CDR3, as DNA: TGTGCCAGCAGTTCTAAGGGGGCCAACGTCCTGACTTTC. It encodes CASSSKGANVLTF.

This clone was picked up a small number of times. V usage is TRBV9 and J usage is TRBJ1-2, with a weak D call TRBD1 (5 bases). Trimming removed 4 bases at V and 6 bases at J, with 16 bases between. The CDR3 spans 14 residues. CDR1 SGDLS and CDR2 YYNGEE come from the germline V gene. As DNA, the CDR3 is TGTGCCAGCAGCCCCAGGACAAGGGGCCATGGCTACACCTTC. Amino acid sequence: CASSPRTRGHGYTF. The variable domain in full, completed from reference TRBV9 and TRBJ1-2, reads DSGVTQTPKHLITATGQRVTLRCSPRSGDLSVYWYQQSLDQGLQFLIQYYNGEERAKGNILERFSAQQFPDLHSELNLSSLELGDSALYFCASSPRTRGHGYTFGSGTRLTVV.

This chain links TRBV6-1 with TRBJ2-5; perhaps TRBD1 as D (6 bases). CDR3 length: 12 residues. With 2 bases removed from V and 10 bases from J, the gap between germline ends came to 11 bases. The germline CDR1 and CDR2 sequences are MNHNS and SASEGT. CDR3 in amino acids: CASSEFYRDQYF. The CDR3 DNA is TGTGCCAGCAGTGAATTTTACAGGGACCAGTACTTC.

The CDR3 nucleotides are TGCGCCAGCAGCCTAAGGGACAGGGACCCTTACGAGCAGTACTTC. Protein: CASSLRDRDPYEQYF. The chain carries TRBV5-1 and TRBJ2-7; 9 nucleotides align to TRBD1. V lost 4 bases, J lost 4 bases, and 9 bases stayed unmatched. This CDR3 spans 15 amino acids. The germline CDR1 and CDR2 sequences are SGHRS and YFSETQ.

V usage is TRBV2 and J usage is TRBJ2-6; 9 nucleotides align to TRBD1. Germline V gene data show CDR1 as SNHLY and CDR2 as FYNNEI. The CDR3 is 16 amino acids. V was clipped by 6 bases and J by 2 bases; unmatched bases: 5. CDR3 DNA sequence: TGTGCCAGCAGCGAAACAGGGGGCGCTGGGGCCAACGTCCTGACTTTC. Translation: CASSETGGAGANVLTF.

The chain couples TRBV5-8 to TRBJ2-3, with unresolved D. Between the trimmed V and J ends, which lost 4 bases and 0 bases, there was a span of 9 bases. The CDR3 has 14 amino acids. Germline V gene lookup returns CDR1 SGHTS and CDR2 YDEGEE. CDR3 nucleotide sequence: TGTGCCAGCAGCCCCGTCCGGAGCACAGATACGCAGTATTTT. It encodes CASSPVRSTDTQYF.

The J gene is TRBJ2-7, the V gene TRBV21-1; the DNA was not compared with TRBD1, the D call given in the table. TRBV21-1 has pseudogene status. The CDR3 has 18 amino acids. This CDR3 is CASSKAGSPGQNIYEQYF. For the CDR3, the DNA is TGTGCCAGCAGCAAAGCGGGGTCCCCGGGACAAAACATCTACGAGCAGTACTTC.

This clone came up once. The rearrangement joins TRBV6-1 to TRBJ2-3; 12 nucleotides agree with TRBD2. CDR3 length: 17 residues. J was trimmed by 2 bases and V by 3 bases; bases with no gene match: 6. Germline CDR1 reads MNHNS; CDR2 reads SASEGT. Here the CDR3 reads CASSDMTSGGATDTQYF. CDR3 DNA: TGTGCCAGCAGTGACATGACTAGCGGGGGTGCCACAGATACGCAGTATTTT.

The J gene is TRBJ2-1, the V gene TRBV7-2; 10 bases align to TRBD2. Germline V lookup: CDR1 SGHTA, CDR2 FQGNSA. V was pared by 3 bases and J by 4 bases, with 3 bases of the junction left unmatched. This CDR3 comprises 15 residues. CDR3 nucleotide sequence: TGTGCCAGCAGCTTCTCTAGCGGGAGTTACAATGAGCAGTTCTTC. This codes for CASSFSSGSYNEQFF.

This clone has a handful of counts. V is TRBV11-3 and J is TRBJ2-7; 8 bases map to TRBD2. The V segment lost 4 bases and the J segment 4 bases; nucleotides outside the gene matches: 9. The CDR3 extends over 15 amino acids. Germline V lookup: CDR1 SGHNT, CDR2 YENEEA. This CDR3 reads CASSSRSGRGYEQYF. The DNA for the CDR3 is TGTGCCAGCAGCTCCCGTTCCGGGAGGGGGTACGAGCAGTACTTC.

The chain uses TRBV6-6 and TRBJ1-2; D is ambiguous. The CDR3 consists of 12 residues. The V gene lost 7 bases and the J gene lost 8 bases, with 14 bases spanning the gap. Germline V gene data show CDR1 as MNHNY and CDR2 as SVGAGI (reference sequence). This chain's CDR3 is CASTPRWQGYTF. In DNA form, the CDR3 reads TGTGCCAGCACGCCCAGATGGCAGGGCTACACCTTC.

The V and J genes are TRBV6-1 and TRBJ1-2; TRBD1 might be the D (6 bases). The V end lost 9 bases, the J end lost 1 base, and 12 bases lay between the germline ends. Germline-derived CDR1 and CDR2 are MNHNS and SASEGT. This CDR3 spans 13 amino acids. The DNA for the CDR3 is TGTGCCAGTCGACAGGACTTTAACTATGGCTACACCTTC. Its protein is CASRQDFNYGYTF.

The chain links TRBV2 to TRBJ2-1, with TRBD2 matching 12 bases. The J segment lost 5 bases and the V segment lost 5 bases, leaving 4 bases of the junction unmatched. Germline values: CDR1 SNHLY, CDR2 FYNNEI. The CDR3 sequence is 15 residues long. CDR3 sequence reads: CASSLTSGSHNEQFF. CDR3 nucleotide sequence: TGTGCCAGCAGTTTGACTAGCGGGAGCCACAATGAGCAGTTCTTC.

The CDR3 DNA follows: TGTGCCAGCAGCACGGAAAACAGGGTCTATGGCTACACCTTC. This sequence encodes CASSTENRVYGYTF. This rearrangement joins TRBV7-2 to TRBJ1-2; the D gene is possibly TRBD1 (6 bases). Between the trimmed V and J ends, which lost 5 bases and 4 bases, there was a span of 14 bases. Germline V CDR1 and CDR2: SGHTA, FQGNSA. The CDR3 length is 14 residues. Full variable domain (remainder filled in from reference TRBV7-2 and TRBJ1-2): GAGVSQSPSNKVTEKGKDVELRCDPISGHTALYWYRQSLGQGLEFLIYFQGNSAPDKSGLPSDRFSAERTGGSVSTLTIQRTQQEDSAVYLCASSTENRVYGYTFGSGTRLTVV.

This clone came up once. The gene calls are TRBV11-3 and TRBJ1-2; D is possibly TRBD1 (5 bases). CDR1 SGHNT and CDR2 YENEEA come from the germline V gene. This CDR3 has 13 residues. V lost 5 bases, J lost 8 bases, and 15 bases lay in between. The CDR3 sequence: CASSLNRWDGYTF. DNA of the CDR3: TGTGCCAGCAGCCTTAATAGGTGGGACGGCTACACCTTC.

The V call is TRBV28, the J call TRBJ1-6; maybe TRBD1 (6 bases). CDR1 and CDR2 from the germline V gene are MDHEN and SYDVKM. This CDR3 comprises 14 residues. The V and J ends lost 10 bases and 8 bases respectively, with 18 bases between them. The CDR3 sequence is CATQSGSGDSPLHF. CDR3 coding DNA: TGTGCCACCCAATCGGGGTCAGGGGATTCACCCCTCCACTTT. The whole variable domain, remainder taken from reference TRBV28 and TRBJ1-6, is DVKVTQSSRYLVKRTGEKVFLECVQDMDHENMFWYRQDPGLGLRLIYFSYDVKMKEKGDIPEGYSVSREKKERFSLILESASTNQTSMYLCATQSGSGDSPLHFGNGTRLTVT.

The chain employs TRBV6-1 and TRBJ1-2, with D hard to call. V dropped 0 bases and J dropped 1 base, with 9 bases sitting between them. The CDR3 spans 15 residues. CDR1 is MNHNS, CDR2 SASEGT, per germline. CDR3: CASSEALWDNYGYTF. The CDR3 DNA reads TGTGCCAGCAGTGAAGCGCTTTGGGATAACTATGGCTACACCTTC.